What follows is one TCR beta chain and its context. Other nucleotide sequences from this sample produce the same CDR3. This CDR3 has 8 amino acids. The V end lost 4 bases, the J end lost 10 bases, and 2 bases lay between the germline ends. CDR1 GTSNPN and CDR2 SVGIG come from the germline V gene (reference sequence). This specimen belongs to a study of shared clonotypes between healthy human individuals. Profiling relied on immunoSEQ multiplex PCR, and the TCRdb table lists in-frame clones only, not all of them. The data hold some 2 million clones, with about 95% observed a single time. Only CD45RO-negative cells positively selected for CCR7 counted as naive CD8 cells, so terminally differentiated effector memory CD45RA+ cells were excluded.

The sequenced sample was naive CD8+ T cells sorted from blood. The source is a man younger than 35 in good health. The chain joins TRBV30 to TRBJ2-1; D uncertain. The CDR3 loop is CAWNEQFF. CDR3 sequence (DNA): TGTGCCTGGAACGAGCAGTTCTTC.